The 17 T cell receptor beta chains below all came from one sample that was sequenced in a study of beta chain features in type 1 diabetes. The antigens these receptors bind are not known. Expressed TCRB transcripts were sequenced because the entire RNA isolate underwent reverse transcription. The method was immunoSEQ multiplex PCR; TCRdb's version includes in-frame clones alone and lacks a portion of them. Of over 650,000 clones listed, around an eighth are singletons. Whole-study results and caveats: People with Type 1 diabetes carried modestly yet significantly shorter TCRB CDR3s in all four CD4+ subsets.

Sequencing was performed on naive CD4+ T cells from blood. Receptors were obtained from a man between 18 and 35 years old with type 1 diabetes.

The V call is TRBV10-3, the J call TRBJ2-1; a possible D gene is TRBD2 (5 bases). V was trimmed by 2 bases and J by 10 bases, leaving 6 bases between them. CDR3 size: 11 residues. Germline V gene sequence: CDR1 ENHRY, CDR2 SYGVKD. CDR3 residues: CAISEGEEQFF. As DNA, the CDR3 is TGTGCCATCAGTGAGGGGGAGGAGCAGTTCTTC.

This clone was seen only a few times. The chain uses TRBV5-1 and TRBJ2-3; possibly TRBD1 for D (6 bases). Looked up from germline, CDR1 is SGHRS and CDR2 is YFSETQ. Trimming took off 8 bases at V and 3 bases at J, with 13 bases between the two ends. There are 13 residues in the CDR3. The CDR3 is CASGTSGTDTQYF. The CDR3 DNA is TGCGCCAGTGGGACATCGGGAACAGATACGCAGTATTTT.

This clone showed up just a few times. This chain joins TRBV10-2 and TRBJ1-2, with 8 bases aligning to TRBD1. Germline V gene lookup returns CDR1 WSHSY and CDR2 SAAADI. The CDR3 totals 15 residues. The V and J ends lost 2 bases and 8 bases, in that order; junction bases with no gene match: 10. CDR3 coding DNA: TGCGCCAGCAGTGAGGAAAGGACAGGGTCCCGCGGCTACACCTTC. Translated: CASSEERTGSRGYTF.

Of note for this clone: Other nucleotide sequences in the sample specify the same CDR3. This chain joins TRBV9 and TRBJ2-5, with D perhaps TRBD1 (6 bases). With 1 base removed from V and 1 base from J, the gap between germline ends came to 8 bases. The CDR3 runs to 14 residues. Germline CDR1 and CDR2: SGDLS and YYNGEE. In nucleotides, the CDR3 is TGTGCCAGCAGCGTACAGGGGACCCAAGAGACCCAGTACTTC. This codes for CASSVQGTQETQYF.

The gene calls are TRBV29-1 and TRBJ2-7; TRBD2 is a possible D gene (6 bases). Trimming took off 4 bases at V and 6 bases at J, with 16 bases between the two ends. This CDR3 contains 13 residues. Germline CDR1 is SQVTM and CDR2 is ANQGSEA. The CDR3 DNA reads TGCAGCGTTGTCGGGACTCCGCCGGGCGAGCAGTACTTC. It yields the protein CSVVGTPPGEQYF.

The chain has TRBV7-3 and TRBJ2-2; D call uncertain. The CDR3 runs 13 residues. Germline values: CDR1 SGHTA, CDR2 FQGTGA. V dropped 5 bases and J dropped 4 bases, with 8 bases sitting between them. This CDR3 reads CASSRTFTGELFF. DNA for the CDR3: TGTGCCAGCAGCCGCACCTTCACCGGGGAGCTGTTTTTT. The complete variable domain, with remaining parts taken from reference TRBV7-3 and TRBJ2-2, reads GAGVSQTPSNKVTEKGKYVELRCDPISGHTALYWYRQSLGQGPEFLIYFQGTGAADDSGLPNDRFFAVRPEGSVSTLKIQRTERGDSAVYLCASSRTFTGELFFGEGSRLTVL.

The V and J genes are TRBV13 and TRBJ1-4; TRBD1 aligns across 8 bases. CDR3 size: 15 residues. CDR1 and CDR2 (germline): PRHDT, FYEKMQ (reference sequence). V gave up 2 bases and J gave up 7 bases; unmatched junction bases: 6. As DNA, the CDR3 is TGTGCCAGCAGCTTATCGTCAGGGGGCGGTGAAAAACTGTTTTTT. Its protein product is CASSLSSGGGEKLFF.

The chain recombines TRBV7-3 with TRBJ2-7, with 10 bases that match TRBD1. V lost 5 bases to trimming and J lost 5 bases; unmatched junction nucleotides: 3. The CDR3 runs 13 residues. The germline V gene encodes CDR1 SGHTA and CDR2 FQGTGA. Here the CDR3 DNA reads TGTGCCAGCAGCCCTGGGACAGGGGACGAGCAGTACTTC. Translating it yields CASSPGTGDEQYF.

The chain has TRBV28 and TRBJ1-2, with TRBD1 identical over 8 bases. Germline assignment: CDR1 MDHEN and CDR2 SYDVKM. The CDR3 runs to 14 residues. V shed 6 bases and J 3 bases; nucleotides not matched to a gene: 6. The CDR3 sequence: CASRPGQEYYGYTF. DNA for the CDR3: TGTGCCAGCAGGCCGGGACAGGAATACTATGGCTACACCTTC.

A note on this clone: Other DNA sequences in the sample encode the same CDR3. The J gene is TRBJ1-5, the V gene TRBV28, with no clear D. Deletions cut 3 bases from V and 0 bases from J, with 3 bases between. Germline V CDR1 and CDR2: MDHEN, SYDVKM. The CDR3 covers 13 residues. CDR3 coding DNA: TGTGCCAGCAGTTTTAATAGCAATCAGCCCCAGCATTTT. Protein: CASSFNSNQPQHF.

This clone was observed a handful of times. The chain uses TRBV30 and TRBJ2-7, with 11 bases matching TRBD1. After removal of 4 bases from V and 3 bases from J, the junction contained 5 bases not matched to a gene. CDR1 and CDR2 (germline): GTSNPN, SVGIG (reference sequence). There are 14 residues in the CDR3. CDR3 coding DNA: TGTGCCTGGACCCGGGACAGGGGGAACTACGAGCAGTACTTC. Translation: CAWTRDRGNYEQYF. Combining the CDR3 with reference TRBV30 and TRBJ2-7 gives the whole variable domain SQTIHQWPATLVQPVGSPLSLECTVEGTSNPNLYWYRQAAGRGLQLLFYSVGIGQISSEVPQNLSASRPQDRQFILSSKKLLLSDSGFYLCAWTRDRGNYEQYFGPGTRLTVT.

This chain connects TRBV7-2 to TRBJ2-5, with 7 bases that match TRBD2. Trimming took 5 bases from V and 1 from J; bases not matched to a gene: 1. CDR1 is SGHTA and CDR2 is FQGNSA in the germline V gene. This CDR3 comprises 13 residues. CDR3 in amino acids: CASSASGQETQYF. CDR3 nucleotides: TGTGCCAGCAGCGCTAGCGGCCAAGAGACCCAGTACTTC.

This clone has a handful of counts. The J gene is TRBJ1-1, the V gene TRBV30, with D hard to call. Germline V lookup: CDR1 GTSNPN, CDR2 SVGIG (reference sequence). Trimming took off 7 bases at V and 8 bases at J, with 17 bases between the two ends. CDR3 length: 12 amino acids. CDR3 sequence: CASGRSAREAFF. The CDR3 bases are TGTGCCTCCGGACGCTCGGCCAGGGAAGCTTTCTTT.

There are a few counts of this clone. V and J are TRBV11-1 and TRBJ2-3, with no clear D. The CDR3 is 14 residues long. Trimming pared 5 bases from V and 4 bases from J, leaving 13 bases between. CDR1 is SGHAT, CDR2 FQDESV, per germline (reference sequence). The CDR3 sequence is CASSRGPGADTQYF. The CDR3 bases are TGTGCCAGCAGCCGCGGACCTGGGGCAGATACGCAGTATTTT. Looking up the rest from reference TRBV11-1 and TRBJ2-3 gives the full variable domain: EAEVAQSPRYKITEKSQAVAFWCDPISGHATLYWYRQILGQGPELLVQFQDESVVDDSQLPKDRFSAERLKGVDSTLKIQPAELGDSAMYLCASSRGPGADTQYFGPGTRLTVL.

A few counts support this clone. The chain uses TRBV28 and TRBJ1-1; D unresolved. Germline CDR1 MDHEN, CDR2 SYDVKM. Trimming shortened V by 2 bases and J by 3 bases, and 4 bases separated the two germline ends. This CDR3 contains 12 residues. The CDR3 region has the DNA TGTGCCAGCAGTTTAATGGACACTGAAGCTTTCTTT. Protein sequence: CASSLMDTEAFF.

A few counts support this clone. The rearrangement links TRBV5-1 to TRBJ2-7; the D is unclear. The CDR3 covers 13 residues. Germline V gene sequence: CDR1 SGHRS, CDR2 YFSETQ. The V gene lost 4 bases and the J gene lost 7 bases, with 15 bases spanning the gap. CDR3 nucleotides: TGCGCCAGCAGCGAGGTCCAGTCCGGTGAGCAGTACTTC. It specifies CASSEVQSGEQYF.

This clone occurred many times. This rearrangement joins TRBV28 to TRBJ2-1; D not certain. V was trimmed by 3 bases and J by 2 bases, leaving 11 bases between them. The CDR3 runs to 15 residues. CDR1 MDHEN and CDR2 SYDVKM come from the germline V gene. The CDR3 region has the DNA TGTGCCAGCAGTTTGATCGGACCAGCCTACAATGAGCAGTTCTTC. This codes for CASSLIGPAYNEQFF.